Described below is a single T cell receptor beta chain sequence and its context. Antigen specificity is unknown. The sample belongs to a study of OX40 agonist ivuxolimab in advanced cancers. Study-wide points: Antigens targeted by the expanded peripheral T cells were not determined.

Systemic immunosuppression or a history of autoimmune disease excluded patients. Data came from immunoSEQ multiplex PCR; TCRdb stores just in-frame clones and leaves some out. This sample has 62,000 or so clones, with around nine tenths found just once. Per germline, CDR1 MGHRA and CDR2 YSYEKL. Deletions cut 3 bases from V and 5 bases from J, with 14 bases between. The CDR3 covers 15 residues. The chain recombines TRBV4-1 with TRBJ1-5; D ambiguous. The sequences come from CD4+ or CD8+ T cells sorted from blood, collected in a trial of the OX40 agonist ivuxolimab. This sequence was found in an adult with an advanced solid tumor such as melanoma, head and neck, liver or kidney cancer. The CDR3 protein is CASSHDLADYQPQHF. The CDR3 DNA is TGCGCCAGCAGCCACGATCTAGCCGACTATCAGCCCCAGCATTTT.